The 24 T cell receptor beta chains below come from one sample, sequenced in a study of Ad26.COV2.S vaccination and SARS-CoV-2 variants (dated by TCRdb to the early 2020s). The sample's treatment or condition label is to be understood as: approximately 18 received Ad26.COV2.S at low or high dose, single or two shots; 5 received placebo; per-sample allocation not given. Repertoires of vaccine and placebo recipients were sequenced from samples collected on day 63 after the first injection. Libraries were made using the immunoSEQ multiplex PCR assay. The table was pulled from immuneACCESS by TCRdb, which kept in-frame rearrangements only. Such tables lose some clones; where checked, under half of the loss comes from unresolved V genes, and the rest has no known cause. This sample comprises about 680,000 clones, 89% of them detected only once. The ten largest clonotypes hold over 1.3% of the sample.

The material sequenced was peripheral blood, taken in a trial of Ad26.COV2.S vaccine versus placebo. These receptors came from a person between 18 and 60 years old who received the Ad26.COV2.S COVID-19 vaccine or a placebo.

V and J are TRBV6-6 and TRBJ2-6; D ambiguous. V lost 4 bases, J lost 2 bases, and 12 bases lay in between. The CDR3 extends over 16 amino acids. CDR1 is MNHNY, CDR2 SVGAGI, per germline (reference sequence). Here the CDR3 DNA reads TGTGCCAGCAGTTCCTGGGTCCCTCCTGGGGCCAACGTCCTGACTTTC. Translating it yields CASSSWVPPGANVLTF.

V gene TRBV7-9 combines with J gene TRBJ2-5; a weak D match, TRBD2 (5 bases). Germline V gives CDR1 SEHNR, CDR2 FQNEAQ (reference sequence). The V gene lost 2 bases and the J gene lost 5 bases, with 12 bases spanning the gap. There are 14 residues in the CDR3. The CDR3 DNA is TGTGCCAGCAGCTTAAGCGGAGTTGTGGAGACCCAGTACTTC. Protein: CASSLSGVVETQYF.

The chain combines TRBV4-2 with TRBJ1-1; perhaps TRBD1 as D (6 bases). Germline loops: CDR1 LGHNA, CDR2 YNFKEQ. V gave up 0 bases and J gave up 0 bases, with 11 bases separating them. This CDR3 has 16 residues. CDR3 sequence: CASSQDGGGLNTEAFF. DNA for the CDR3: TGTGCCAGCAGCCAAGATGGAGGGGGGCTGAACACTGAAGCTTTCTTT.

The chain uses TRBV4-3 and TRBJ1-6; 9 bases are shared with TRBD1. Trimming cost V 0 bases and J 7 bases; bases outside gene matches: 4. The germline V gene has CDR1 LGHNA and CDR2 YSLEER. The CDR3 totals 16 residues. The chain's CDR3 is CASSQEPGQGNSPLHF. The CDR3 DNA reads TGCGCCAGCAGCCAAGAACCGGGACAGGGCAATTCACCCCTCCACTTT.

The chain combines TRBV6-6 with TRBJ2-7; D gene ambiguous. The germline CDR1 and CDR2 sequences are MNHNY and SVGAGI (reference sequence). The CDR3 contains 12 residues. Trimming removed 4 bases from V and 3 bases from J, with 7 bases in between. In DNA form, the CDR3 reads TGTGCCAGCAGTTTAGACCGCTACGAGCAGTACTTC. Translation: CASSLDRYEQYF.

The CDR3 DNA is TGTGCCAGCAGCCCCGTCGGGACTTCGGAGGGGCAATACAATGAGCAGTTCTTC. It yields the protein CASSPVGTSEGQYNEQFF. V and J are TRBV5-4 and TRBJ2-1; TRBD2 is a possible D gene (6 bases). The CDR3 is 18 residues long. The germline V and J ends were trimmed by 4 bases and 4 bases, with 24 bases remaining between them. CDR1 SGHNT and CDR2 YYREEE come from the germline V gene (reference sequence). The complete variable domain, with remaining parts taken from reference TRBV5-4 and TRBJ2-1, reads ETGVTQSPTHLIKTRGQQVTLRCSSQSGHNTVSWYQQALGQGPQFIFQYYREEENGRGNFPPRFSGLQFPNYSSELNVNALELDDSALYLCASSPVGTSEGQYNEQFFGPGTRLTVL.

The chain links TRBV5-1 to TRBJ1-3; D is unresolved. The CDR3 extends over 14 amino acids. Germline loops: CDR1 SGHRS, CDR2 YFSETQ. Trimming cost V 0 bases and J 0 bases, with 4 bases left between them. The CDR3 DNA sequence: TGCGCCAGCAGCTTGGCAAGCTCTGGAAACACCATATATTTT. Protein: CASSLASSGNTIYF.

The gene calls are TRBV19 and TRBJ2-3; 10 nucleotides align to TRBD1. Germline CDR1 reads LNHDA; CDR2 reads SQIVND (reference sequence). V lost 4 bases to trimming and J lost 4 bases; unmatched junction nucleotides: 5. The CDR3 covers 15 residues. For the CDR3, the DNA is TGTGCCAGTAGTACTCCGGGACAGGGGCCAGATACGCAGTATTTT. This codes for CASSTPGQGPDTQYF.

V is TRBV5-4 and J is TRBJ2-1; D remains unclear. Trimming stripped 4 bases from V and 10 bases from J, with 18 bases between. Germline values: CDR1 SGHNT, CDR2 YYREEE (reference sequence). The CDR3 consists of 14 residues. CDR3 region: CASSPGPSPWEQFF. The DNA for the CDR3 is TGTGCCAGCAGCCCCGGACCCTCTCCTTGGGAGCAGTTCTTC.

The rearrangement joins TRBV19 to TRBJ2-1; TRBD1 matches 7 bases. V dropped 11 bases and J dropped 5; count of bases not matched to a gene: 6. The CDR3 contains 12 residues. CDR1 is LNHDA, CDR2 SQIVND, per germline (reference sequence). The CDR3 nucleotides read TGTGCCGCCAGGGACAGAGACAATGAGCAGTTCTTC. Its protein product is CAARDRDNEQFF.

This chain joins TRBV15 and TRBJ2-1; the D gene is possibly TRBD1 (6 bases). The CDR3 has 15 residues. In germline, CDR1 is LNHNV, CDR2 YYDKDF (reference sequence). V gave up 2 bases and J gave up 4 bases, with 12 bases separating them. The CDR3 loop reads CATSRRGGKYNEQFF. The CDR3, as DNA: TGTGCCACCAGCAGAAGAGGGGGAAAATACAATGAGCAGTTCTTC.

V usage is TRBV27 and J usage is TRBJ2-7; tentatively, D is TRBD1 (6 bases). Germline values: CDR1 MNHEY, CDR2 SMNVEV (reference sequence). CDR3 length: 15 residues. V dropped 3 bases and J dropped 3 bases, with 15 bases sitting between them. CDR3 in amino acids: CASSLATGRNYEQYF. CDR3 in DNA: TGTGCCAGCAGTTTGGCAACAGGGCGGAACTACGAGCAGTACTTC.

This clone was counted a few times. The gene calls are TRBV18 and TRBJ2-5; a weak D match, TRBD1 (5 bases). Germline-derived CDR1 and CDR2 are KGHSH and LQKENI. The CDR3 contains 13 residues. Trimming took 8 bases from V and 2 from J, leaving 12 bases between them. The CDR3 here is CASAKTEQETQYF. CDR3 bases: TGTGCCAGCGCAAAGACAGAACAAGAGACCCAGTACTTC. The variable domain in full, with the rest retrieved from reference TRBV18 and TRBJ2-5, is NAGVMQNPRHLVRRRGQEARLRCSPMKGHSHVYWYRQLPEEGLKFMVYLQKENIIDESGMPKERFSAEFPKEGPSILRIQQVVRGDSAAYFCASAKTEQETQYFGPGTRLLVL.

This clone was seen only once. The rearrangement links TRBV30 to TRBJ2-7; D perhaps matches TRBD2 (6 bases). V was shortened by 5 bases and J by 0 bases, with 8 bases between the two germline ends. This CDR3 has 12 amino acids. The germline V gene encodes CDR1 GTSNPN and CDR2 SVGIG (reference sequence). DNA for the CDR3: TGTGCCTGGCGGGAGAACTCCTACGAGCAGTACTTC. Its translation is CAWRENSYEQYF. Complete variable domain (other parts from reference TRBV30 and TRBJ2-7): SQTIHQWPATLVQPVGSPLSLECTVEGTSNPNLYWYRQAAGRGLQLLFYSVGIGQISSEVPQNLSASRPQDRQFILSSKKLLLSDSGFYLCAWRENSYEQYFGPGTRLTVT.

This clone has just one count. CDR3 residues: CASLPGTDTQYF. CDR3 in DNA: TGTGCTAGTCTCCCGGGTACAGATACGCAGTATTTT. The chain recombines TRBV12-5 with TRBJ2-3; D not resolved. The germline CDR1 and CDR2 sequences are LGHNT and FRNRAP. The CDR3 has 12 residues. Trimming shortened V by 8 bases and J by 3 bases, and 9 bases separated the two germline ends. Drawing the rest from reference TRBV12-5 and TRBJ2-3, the complete variable domain is DARVTQTPRHKVTEMGQEVTMRCQPILGHNTVFWYRQTMMQGLELLAYFRNRAPLDDSGMPKDRFSAEMPDATLATLKIQPSEPRDSAVYFCASLPGTDTQYFGPGTRLTVL.

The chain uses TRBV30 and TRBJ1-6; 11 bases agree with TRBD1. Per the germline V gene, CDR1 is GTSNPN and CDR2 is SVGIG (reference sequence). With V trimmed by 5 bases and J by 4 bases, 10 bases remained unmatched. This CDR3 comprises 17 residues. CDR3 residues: CAWGGRTGGGYNSPLHF. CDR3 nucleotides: TGTGCCTGGGGAGGAAGGACAGGGGGCGGTTATAATTCACCCCTCCACTTT. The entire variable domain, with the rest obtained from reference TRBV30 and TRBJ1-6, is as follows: SQTIHQWPATLVQPVGSPLSLECTVEGTSNPNLYWYRQAAGRGLQLLFYSVGIGQISSEVPQNLSASRPQDRQFILSSKKLLLSDSGFYLCAWGGRTGGGYNSPLHFGNGTRLTVT.

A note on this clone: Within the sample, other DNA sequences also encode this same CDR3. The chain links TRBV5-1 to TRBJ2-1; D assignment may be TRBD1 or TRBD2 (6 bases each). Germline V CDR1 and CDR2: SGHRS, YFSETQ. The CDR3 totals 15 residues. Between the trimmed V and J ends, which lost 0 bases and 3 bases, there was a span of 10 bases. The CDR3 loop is CASSLAGGGYNEQFF. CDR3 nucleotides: TGCGCCAGCAGCTTGGCTGGAGGGGGCTACAATGAGCAGTTCTTC. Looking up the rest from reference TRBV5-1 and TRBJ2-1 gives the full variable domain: KAGVTQTPRYLIKTRGQQVTLSCSPISGHRSVSWYQQTPGQGLQFLFEYFSETQRNKGNFPGRFSGRQFSNSRSEMNVSTLELGDSALYLCASSLAGGGYNEQFFGPGTRLTVL.

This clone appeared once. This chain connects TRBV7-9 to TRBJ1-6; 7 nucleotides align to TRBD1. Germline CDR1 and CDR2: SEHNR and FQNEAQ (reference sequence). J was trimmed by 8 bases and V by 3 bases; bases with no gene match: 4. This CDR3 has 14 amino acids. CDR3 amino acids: CASSFGTAYSPLHF. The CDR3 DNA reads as TGTGCCAGCAGCTTTGGGACAGCGTATTCACCCCTCCACTTT.

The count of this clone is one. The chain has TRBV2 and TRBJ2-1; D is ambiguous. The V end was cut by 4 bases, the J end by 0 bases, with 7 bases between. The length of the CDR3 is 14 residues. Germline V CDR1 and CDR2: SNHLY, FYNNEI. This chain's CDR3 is CASSGSGSYNEQFF. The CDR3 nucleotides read TGTGCCAGCAGTGGTTCGGGCTCCTACAATGAGCAGTTCTTC. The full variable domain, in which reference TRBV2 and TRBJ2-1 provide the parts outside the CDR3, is EPEVTQTPSHQVTQMGQEVILRCVPISNHLYFYWYRQILGQKVEFLVSFYNNEISEKSEIFDDQFSVERPDGSNFTLKIRSTKLEDSAMYFCASSGSGSYNEQFFGPGTRLTVL.

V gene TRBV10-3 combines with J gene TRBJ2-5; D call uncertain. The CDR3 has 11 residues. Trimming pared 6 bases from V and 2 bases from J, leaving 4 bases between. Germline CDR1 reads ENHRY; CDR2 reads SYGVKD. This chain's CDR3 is CAIRAQETQYF. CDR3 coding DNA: TGTGCCATCAGGGCACAAGAGACCCAGTACTTC.

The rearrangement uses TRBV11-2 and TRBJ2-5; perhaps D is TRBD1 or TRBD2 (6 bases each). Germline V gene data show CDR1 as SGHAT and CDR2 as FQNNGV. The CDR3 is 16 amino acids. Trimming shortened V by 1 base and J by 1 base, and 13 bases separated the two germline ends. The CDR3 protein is CASSLGRDTLQETQYF. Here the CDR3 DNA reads TGTGCCAGCAGCTTAGGGCGGGACACCCTCCAAGAGACCCAGTACTTC.

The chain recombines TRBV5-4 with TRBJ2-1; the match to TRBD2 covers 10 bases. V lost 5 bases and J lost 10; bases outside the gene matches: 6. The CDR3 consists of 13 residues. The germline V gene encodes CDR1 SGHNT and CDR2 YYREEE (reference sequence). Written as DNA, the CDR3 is TGTGCCAGCAGACCTGGACTAGCGGAAGAGCAGTTCTTC. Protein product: CASRPGLAEEQFF.

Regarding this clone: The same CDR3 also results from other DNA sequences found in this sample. The CDR3 region has the DNA TGCAGCGTCGGGACAGGGTATAGCAATCAGCCCCAGCATTTT. Amino acid sequence: CSVGTGYSNQPQHF. The rearrangement links TRBV29-1 to TRBJ1-5, with TRBD1 identical over 9 bases. This CDR3 region has 14 residues. After removal of 6 bases from V and 0 bases from J, the junction contained 3 bases not matched to a gene. CDR1 and CDR2 from the germline V gene are SQVTM and ANQGSEA.

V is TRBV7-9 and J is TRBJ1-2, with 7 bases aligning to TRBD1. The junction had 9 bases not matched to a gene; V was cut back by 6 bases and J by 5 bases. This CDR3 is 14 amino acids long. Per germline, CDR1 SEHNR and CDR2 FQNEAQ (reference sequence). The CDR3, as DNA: TGTGCCAGCAGTGGCCCGGGACAGCTTTATGGCTACACCTTC. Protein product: CASSGPGQLYGYTF.